The rows below give T cell receptor beta chains drawn from one sample of a study of T cells in Graves' hyperthyroidism and ophthalmopathy. TCRdb re-called the multiplex PCR reads through MiXCR, storing one row per CDR3 protein. The sample records about 480,000 distinct CDR3 sequences, about 20% being singletons. Sequenced: blood. The receptors were sampled from a woman in her 70s with Graves' ophthalmopathy. Both conserved end residues are part of each CDR3. Fields, in order: V gene, J gene, CDR3 protein.

TRBV4-2	TRBJ2-7	CASSQFNRYEQYF
TRBV5-1	TRBJ2-7	CASSLTVTTSSYEQYF
TRBV5-1	TRBJ1-2	CASSIGTGMNYGYTF
TRBV20-1	TRBJ2-7	CSAFRQGAHEQYF
TRBV11-2	TRBJ2-7	CASSFTSGSYEQYF
TRBV11-2	TRBJ1-2	CASSPGGGRTRGGTF
TRBV6-2/TRBV6-3	TRBJ2-7	CASRTLPGLAGGRSYEQYF
TRBV6-1	TRBJ1-2	CASRGDRGNGYTF
TRBV18	TRBJ2-3	CASSPVQRATDTQYF
TRBV30	TRBJ1-1	CAWRVGGRGTEAFF
TRBV6-2/TRBV6-3	TRBJ1-2	CASTLLAGSEGYTF
TRBV10-1	TRBJ1-6	CASRWSDTSPLHF
TRBV7-9	TRBJ1-5	CASSLDGWGISNQPQHF
TRBV7-3	TRBJ2-2	CASSKDRVGELFF
TRBV5-1	TRBJ2-1	CASSFIGQGAGNEQFF
TRBV6-1	TRBJ2-7	CASRTWGTSYEQYF
TRBV12-3/TRBV12-4	TRBJ2-3	CASSLVPDTQYF
TRBV5-1	TRBJ2-5	CASSSALGEQETQYF
TRBV20-1	TRBJ1-3	CSAREMTGRSGNTIYF
TRBV5-1	TRBJ1-2	CASSLEGSNYGYTF
TRBV12-3/TRBV12-4	TRBJ1-1	CASSRADNLNTEAFF
TRBV30	TRBJ1-1	CAWRKAITMNTEAFF
TRBV19	TRBJ2-1	CASGGIRGRAHNEQFF
TRBV20-1	TRBJ1-2	CSARAGTGYTF
TRBV6-6	TRBJ2-1	CASSYLRLVLDEQFF
TRBV3-1	TRBJ2-7	CASSQGARRVRGGEQYF
TRBV20-1	TRBJ1-4	CSARDDGGEGEKLFF
TRBV12-3/TRBV12-4	TRBJ1-1	CASSLWNTEAFF
TRBV7-8	TRBJ1-2	CASSLARQSYGYTF
TRBV28	TRBJ2-7	CASSSTREQYF
TRBV12-3/TRBV12-4	TRBJ1-2	CASSPGTSGYGYTF